This entry concerns a single T cell receptor beta chain. The antigen remains unidentified. This record belongs to a study of shared clonotypes between healthy human individuals. Whole-study findings and limits: Clonotype sharing among donors was expected to depend on sequencing depth.

Assay: immunoSEQ multiplex PCR; the TCRdb copy retains only in-frame clones and omits some. The table shows hundreds of thousands of clones, with around three quarters occurring only once. Genomic DNA from unsorted samples was obtained from approximately 96 million PBMCs (per sample). The origin of this receptor is a woman aged 40 to 50 in good health. Some clones in this sample may be carry-over from other donors' samples. Sequencing was performed on PBMCs.

The CDR3 loop reads CASNRGETGAKNIQYF. CDR3 sequence (DNA): TGTGCCAGCAACCGAGGGGAGACAGGGGCCAAAAACATTCAGTACTTC. The rearrangement uses TRBV7-2 and TRBJ2-4, with 7 nucleotides matching TRBD1. The germline V gene has CDR1 SGHTA and CDR2 FQGNSA. This CDR3 is built from 16 residues. V shed 7 bases and J 1 base; nucleotides not matched to a gene: 10.